The present TCR beta chain was sequenced within a study of cytomegalovirus exposure and HLA in healthy donors. Study-level background: HLA-typed donors were the source of 90 million or so unique TCRs, which an early data release held.

Study-wide findings and caveats: TCR beta sequences reportedly predicted most subjects' HLA-A and HLA-B alleles accurately. Cytomegalovirus-associated status was assigned to 150 or so TCR beta chains.

Primers included in the PCR were 60 Vbeta and 13 Jbeta primers. Some clones are missing from TCRdb's copy, which holds only in-frame ones; the method was immunoSEQ multiplex PCR. The sample yields some 130,000 clones, less than 85% seen once. Comments on this clone: Its antigen is unknown.

The specimen sequenced was PBMCs. The TCR sequence derives from a woman between 55 and 75 years old in good health and CMV-seropositive.

CDR3 DNA: TGTGCCTGGAGCCGACTAGCGGCTAGCACAGATACGCAGTATTTT. This translates into CAWSRLAASTDTQYF. The rearrangement joins TRBV30 to TRBJ2-3; 9 bases match TRBD2. J gave up 0 bases and V 3 bases, and 4 bases lay outside the gene matches. Germline lookup yields CDR1 GTSNPN and CDR2 SVGIG (reference sequence). The length of the CDR3 is 15 residues.